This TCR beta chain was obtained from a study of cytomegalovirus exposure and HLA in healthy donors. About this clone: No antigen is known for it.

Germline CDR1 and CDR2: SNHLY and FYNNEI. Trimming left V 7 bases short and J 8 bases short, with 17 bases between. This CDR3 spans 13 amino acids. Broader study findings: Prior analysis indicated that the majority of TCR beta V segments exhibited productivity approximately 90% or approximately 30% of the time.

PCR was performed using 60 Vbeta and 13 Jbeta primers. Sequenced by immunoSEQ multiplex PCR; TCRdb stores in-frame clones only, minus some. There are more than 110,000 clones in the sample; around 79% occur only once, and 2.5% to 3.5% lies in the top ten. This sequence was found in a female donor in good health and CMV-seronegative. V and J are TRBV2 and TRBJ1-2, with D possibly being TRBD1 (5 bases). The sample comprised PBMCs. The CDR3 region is CASNSGTGCGYTF. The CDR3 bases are TGTGCCAGCAATTCCGGGACTGGGTGCGGCTACACCTTC. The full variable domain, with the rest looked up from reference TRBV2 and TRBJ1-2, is EPEVTQTPSHQVTQMGQEVILRCVPISNHLYFYWYRQILGQKVEFLVSFYNNEISEKSEIFDDQFSVERPDGSNFTLKIRSTKLEDSAMYFCASNSGTGCGYTFGSGTRLTVV.